Below, 4 T cell receptor beta chains from the same sample are listed, as sequenced in a study of CD8 T cells in Susac syndrome. An input of about 0.5 to 1 ug of RNA was subjected to reverse transcription using random hexamers. MiXCR was run by TCRdb on the immunoSEQ multiplex PCR reads, yielding one entry per CDR3 protein. The sample records about 120,000 distinct CDR3 sequences, roughly 93% being singletons. Sample: CD4+ T cells from PBMCs. All receptors come from a human donor with multiple sclerosis.

This chain joins TRBV30 and TRBJ2-7; TRBD1 matches 9 bases. V lost 2 bases, J lost 7 bases, and 6 bases stayed unmatched. Germline-derived CDR1 and CDR2 are GTSNPN and SVGIG (reference sequence). The CDR3 extends over 13 amino acids. In nucleotides, the CDR3 is TGTGCCTGGAGTCCAGGACAGGGGCGGGAGCAGTACTTC. Its translation: CAWSPGQGREQYF.

CDR3 DNA: TGTGCCAGTAGTATAGAAAGGGGCAATACGTACGAGCAGTACTTC. Amino acids: CASSIERGNTYEQYF. V gene TRBV19 combines with J gene TRBJ2-7; maybe TRBD1 (5 bases). V lost 0 bases to trimming and J lost 4 bases, with 13 bases between them. Germline loops: CDR1 LNHDA, CDR2 SQIVND (reference sequence). The length of the CDR3 is 15 residues.

This sequence joins TRBV6-5 and TRBJ1-1, with 8 bases aligning to TRBD1. This CDR3 has 14 amino acids. After removal of 5 bases from V and 5 bases from J, the junction contained 7 bases not matched to a gene. Germline-derived CDR1 and CDR2 are MNHEY and SVGAGI. CDR3 region: CASSPTGDRTEAFF. The CDR3 DNA is TGTGCCAGCAGTCCGACAGGGGATCGAACTGAAGCTTTCTTT.

V is TRBV4-1 and J is TRBJ1-4; TRBD1 is a possible D gene (6 bases). The germline V gene encodes CDR1 MGHRA and CDR2 YSYEKL. The CDR3 has 15 amino acids. Between the trimmed V and J ends, which lost 4 bases and 1 base, there was a span of 10 bases. CDR3 sequence: CASSPGGGTNEKLFF. CDR3 nucleotide sequence: TGCGCCAGCAGCCCTGGAGGGGGAACTAATGAAAAACTGTTTTTT.